The 17 T cell receptor beta chains below come from one sample, sequenced in a study of T cell responses to AZD1222 COVID-19 vaccine. TCRdb's table, derived via immunoSEQ multiplex PCR, lists solely in-frame clones and lacks some. The sample lists 93,000 or so clones; 91% were seen once. This specimen consisted of peripheral blood, obtained on day 0 of AZD1222 vaccination. The origin of the receptors is an adult in good health.

V and J are TRBV3-1 (or the pseudogene TRBV3-2) and TRBJ2-7; 9 bases map to TRBD1. The CDR3 is made up of 16 amino acids. Germline V gene sequence: CDR1 LGHDT, CDR2 YNNKEL (reference sequence). The V and J ends lost 2 bases and 6 bases, in that order; junction bases with no gene match: 11. In DNA, the CDR3 is TGTGCCAGCAGCCAATTCTATAACAGGGGGCCTGTCGAGCAGTACTTC. Translation gives CASSQFYNRGPVEQYF.

The CDR3 bases are TGTGCCACCAGCCCCCCCCAGGACAGGGTATTACGTCCCCTCCACTTT. Translation: CATSPPQDRVLRPLHF. The V gene is TRBV15, the J gene TRBJ1-6, with TRBD1 matching 8 bases. The CDR3 is 16 residues long. V lost 5 bases to trimming and J lost 13 bases; unmatched junction nucleotides: 16. Germline loops: CDR1 LNHNV, CDR2 YYDKDF (reference sequence).

This chain links TRBV30 with TRBJ1-2; D unresolved. CDR3 size: 12 residues. Germline V gene sequence: CDR1 GTSNPN, CDR2 SVGIG (reference sequence). V shed 0 bases and J shed 4 bases, with 6 bases lying between them. The DNA of the CDR3 is TGTGCCTGGAGTGTTAAAGTCTATGGCTACACCTTC. Protein sequence: CAWSVKVYGYTF.

V gene TRBV11-2 combines with J gene TRBJ1-1; tentative D call: TRBD1 (6 bases). Trimming stripped 4 bases from V and 3 bases from J, with 12 bases between. This CDR3 has 14 residues. Germline V gives CDR1 SGHAT, CDR2 FQNNGV. This chain's CDR3 is CASSYREGDTEAFF. The CDR3 coding sequence is TGTGCCAGCAGCTACAGGGAGGGGGACACTGAAGCTTTCTTT. The whole variable domain, remainder taken from reference TRBV11-2 and TRBJ1-1, is EAGVAQSPRYKIIEKRQSVAFWCNPISGHATLYWYQQILGQGPKLLIQFQNNGVVDDSQLPKDRFSAERLKGVDSTLKIQPAKLEDSAVYLCASSYREGDTEAFFGQGTRLTVV.

This chain connects TRBV5-1 to TRBJ1-2; a possible D gene is TRBD1 (6 bases). The CDR3 has 15 residues. The germline gives CDR1 SGHRS, CDR2 YFSETQ. With 4 bases removed from V and 0 bases from J, the gap between germline ends came to 13 bases. The CDR3 bases are TGCGCCAGCAGCCGGACGGACAGTTCTAACTATGGCTACACCTTC. Amino acid sequence: CASSRTDSSNYGYTF.

The chain couples TRBV10-3 to TRBJ2-1, with D possibly TRBD2 on 6 matching bases. CDR3 length: 16 residues. V lost 4 bases and J lost 4, with 17 bases in between. Germline V gene lookup returns CDR1 ENHRY and CDR2 SYGVKD. This chain's CDR3 is CAISGEGLPGYNEQFF. The DNA of the CDR3 is TGTGCCATCAGTGGAGAGGGACTCCCGGGGTACAATGAGCAGTTCTTC.

CDR3 sequence reads: CASSGTVTEAFF. The CDR3 bases are TGTGCCAGCAGCGGGACAGTCACTGAAGCTTTCTTT. The chain links TRBV12-3 or TRBV12-4 to TRBJ1-1, with TRBD1 matching 7 bases. CDR3 length: 12 residues. Unmatched junction bases numbered 2, after V lost 6 bases and J lost 4 bases.

This chain uses TRBV11-3 with TRBJ2-7, with D tentatively TRBD1 or TRBD2 (6 bases each). CDR3 length equals 13 residues. Trimming left V 3 bases short and J 5 bases short, with 11 bases between. Per the germline V gene, CDR1 is SGHNT and CDR2 is YENEEA. CDR3 in DNA: TGTGCCAGCAGCTTTCGGGGGCGGGACGAGCAGTACTTC. It codes for CASSFRGRDEQYF.

This chain links TRBV10-3 with TRBJ2-1, with 13 bases aligning to TRBD2. This CDR3 is built from 15 residues. V lost 4 bases to trimming and J lost 9 bases; unmatched junction nucleotides: 6. From germline, CDR1 is ENHRY and CDR2 SYGVKD. CDR3 DNA: TGTGCCATCAGTGCACTAGCGGGAGGGGTAGGTGAGCAGTTCTTC. It codes for CAISALAGGVGEQFF.

Of note for this clone: Sequence at one end of the junction differs from germline and may be a read error. The chain is built from TRBV7-9 and TRBJ2-7; TRBD2 aligns across 10 bases. CDR1 is SEHNR and CDR2 is FQNEAQ in the germline V gene (reference sequence). The CDR3 loop spans 13 amino acids. CDR3 sequence: CASSLAGESEQYF. Here the CDR3 DNA reads TGTGCCAGCAGCCTAGCGGGAGAATCCGAGCAGTACTTC.

The chain links TRBV7-2 to TRBJ2-1; 13 nucleotides agree with TRBD2. The CDR3 has 13 amino acids. Losses at the gene ends were 5 bases for V and 9 bases for J; bases not matched to a gene: 1. The germline CDR1 and CDR2 sequences are SGHTA and FQGNSA. The CDR3 region is CASSRTSGSEQFF. CDR3 in DNA: TGTGCCAGCAGCCGGACTAGCGGGAGTGAGCAGTTCTTC.

The chain is built from TRBV11-3 and TRBJ2-7; 7 bases agree with TRBD1. This CDR3 is built from 14 residues. Germline lookup yields CDR1 SGHNT and CDR2 YENEEA. V trimming: 5 bases; J trimming: 0 bases; junction bases outside the gene matches: 4. Here the CDR3 reads CASSPGQNSYEQYF. The CDR3 bases are TGTGCCAGCAGCCCGGGACAGAACTCCTACGAGCAGTACTTC.

The CDR3 is CASSPAYREVPEQYF. The CDR3 DNA sequence: TGCGCCAGCAGCCCCGCGTACAGGGAAGTTCCCGAGCAGTACTTC. The rearrangement uses TRBV5-1 and TRBJ2-7, with a possible D match to TRBD1 (6 bases). The V gene lost 4 bases and the J gene lost 6 bases, with 20 bases spanning the gap. CDR1 is SGHRS and CDR2 is YFSETQ in the germline V gene. The CDR3 is 15 residues long.

The gene calls are TRBV3-1 (or the pseudogene TRBV3-2) and TRBJ2-5; the match to TRBD2 covers 10 bases. Germline V gives CDR1 LGHDT, CDR2 YNNKEL (reference sequence). The CDR3 consists of 17 residues. J was trimmed by 4 bases and V by 0 bases; bases with no gene match: 8. CDR3 loop: CASSQDLASGRRETQYF. CDR3 coding DNA: TGTGCCAGCAGCCAAGACTTGGCTAGCGGGAGACGAGAGACCCAGTACTTC.

This chain joins TRBV28 and TRBJ1-5; no clear D gene. The V end was cut by 7 bases, the J end by 2 bases, with 6 bases between. Per the germline V gene, CDR1 is MDHEN and CDR2 is SYDVKM. The CDR3 totals 12 residues. The CDR3 is CASMGGNQPQHF. The CDR3 nucleotides are TGTGCCAGCATGGGCGGCAATCAGCCCCAGCATTTT. Filled out from reference TRBV28 and TRBJ1-5, the complete variable domain reads DVKVTQSSRYLVKRTGEKVFLECVQDMDHENMFWYRQDPGLGLRLIYFSYDVKMKEKGDIPEGYSVSREKKERFSLILESASTNQTSMYLCASMGGNQPQHFGDGTRLSIL.

The genes are TRBV4-1 and TRBJ2-7; the D gene is possibly TRBD2 (6 bases). Per germline, CDR1 MGHRA and CDR2 YSYEKL. V was cut by 3 bases and J by 0 bases, with 9 bases left in between. This CDR3 spans 14 amino acids. In DNA, the CDR3 is TGCGCCAGCAGCCAGCCGGGAGTCTCCTACGAGCAGTACTTC. This translates into CASSQPGVSYEQYF.

The V and J genes are TRBV18 and TRBJ2-7; 12 bases line up with TRBD2. The CDR3 length is 15 residues. Per germline, CDR1 KGHSH and CDR2 LQKENI. The V segment lost 6 bases and the J segment 1 base; nucleotides outside the gene matches: 4. The CDR3 DNA follows: TGTGCCAGCTCCGGGACTAGCGGGCCTTCCTACGAGCAGTACTTC. Translating it yields CASSGTSGPSYEQYF.